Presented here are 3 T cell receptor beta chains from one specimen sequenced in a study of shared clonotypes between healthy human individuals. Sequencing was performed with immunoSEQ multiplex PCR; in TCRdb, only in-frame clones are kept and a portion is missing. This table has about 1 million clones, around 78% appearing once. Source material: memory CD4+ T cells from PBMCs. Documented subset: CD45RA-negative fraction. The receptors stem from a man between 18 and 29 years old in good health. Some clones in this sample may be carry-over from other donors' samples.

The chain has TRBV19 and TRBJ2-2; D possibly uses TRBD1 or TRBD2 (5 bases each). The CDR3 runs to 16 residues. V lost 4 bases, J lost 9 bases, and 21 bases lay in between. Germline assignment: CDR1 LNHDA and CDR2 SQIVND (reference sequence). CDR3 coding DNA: TGTGCCAGTAGTAACGGGACCGCAGGACGGACCTGGGAGCTGTTTTTT. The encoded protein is CASSNGTAGRTWELFF.

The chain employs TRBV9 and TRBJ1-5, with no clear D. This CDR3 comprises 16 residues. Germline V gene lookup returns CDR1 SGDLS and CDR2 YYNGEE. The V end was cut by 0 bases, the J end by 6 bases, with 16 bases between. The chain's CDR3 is CASSVAGLRGRQPQHF. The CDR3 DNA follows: TGTGCCAGCAGCGTAGCGGGCCTCCGTGGCCGTCAGCCCCAGCATTTT. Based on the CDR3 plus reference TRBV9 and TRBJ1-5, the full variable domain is DSGVTQTPKHLITATGQRVTLRCSPRSGDLSVYWYQQSLDQGLQFLIQYYNGEERAKGNILERFSAQQFPDLHSELNLSSLELGDSALYFCASSVAGLRGRQPQHFGDGTRLSIL.

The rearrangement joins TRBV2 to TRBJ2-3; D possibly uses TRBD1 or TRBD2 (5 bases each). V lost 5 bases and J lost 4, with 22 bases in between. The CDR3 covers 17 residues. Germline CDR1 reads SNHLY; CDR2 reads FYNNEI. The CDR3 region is CASSSATGRGEADTQYF. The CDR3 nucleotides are TGTGCCAGCAGTTCGGCGACCGGAAGGGGAGAGGCAGATACGCAGTATTTT.